This T cell receptor (beta chain) was recovered during a study of T cell repertoires in cytomegalovirus infection. TCRdb itself ran the reads through MiXCR, one entry per CDR3 protein. The data hold just under 500,000 distinct CDR3 sequences, with roughly a third observed a single time. Only a few counts were recorded for this clonotype. Its antigen is not known. The CDR3 runs to 14 residues. V shed 2 bases and J shed 5 bases, with 10 bases lying between them. Germline assignment: CDR1 SEHNR and CDR2 FQNEAQ (reference sequence). Sequenced material: cultured PBMCs, taken from culture after CMV antigen stimulation. The genes are TRBV7-9 and TRBJ2-1; D is possibly TRBD1 or TRBD2 (5 bases each). The sequence was collected from a human donor in good health (CMV status not recorded). Some clones in this sample may be carry-over from other donors' samples. DNA of the CDR3: TGTGCCAGCAGCTTATTAAGAGGGGACAATGAGCAGTTCTTC. It codes for CASSLLRGDNEQFF.